The sample holds one count of the clone carrying this TCR beta chain. The antigen is undetermined. The length of the CDR3 is 15 residues. Trimming shortened V by 4 bases and J by 3 bases, and 13 bases separated the two germline ends. Germline-derived CDR1 and CDR2 are SGHRS and YFSETQ. 60 Vbeta and 13 Jbeta primers were used in PCR. The method was immunoSEQ multiplex PCR; TCRdb's version includes in-frame clones alone and lacks a portion of them. The table includes 190,000 or so clones, more than 80% detected once. These data are taken from a study of cytomegalovirus exposure and HLA in healthy donors. Overall study context: Around 180 million T cells yielded about 120 million unique TCR beta sequences, as an earlier analysis found.

Study-level results: In a later analysis, compared with equally common non-associated chains, HLA-associated beta chains were more expanded. The sole available immune exposure information was CMV serostatus. Being indistinguishable, some V segments were excluded, TRBV6-2 and TRBV6-3 among them.

The chain joins TRBV5-1 to TRBJ1-4; the D is unclear. The sequenced material came from PBMCs. This sequence was found in a boy aged 10-17 years in good health and CMV-seronegative. CDR3 sequence: CASSLEAGANEKLFF. Here the CDR3 DNA reads TGCGCCAGCAGCCTCGAAGCGGGCGCTAATGAAAAACTGTTTTTT.